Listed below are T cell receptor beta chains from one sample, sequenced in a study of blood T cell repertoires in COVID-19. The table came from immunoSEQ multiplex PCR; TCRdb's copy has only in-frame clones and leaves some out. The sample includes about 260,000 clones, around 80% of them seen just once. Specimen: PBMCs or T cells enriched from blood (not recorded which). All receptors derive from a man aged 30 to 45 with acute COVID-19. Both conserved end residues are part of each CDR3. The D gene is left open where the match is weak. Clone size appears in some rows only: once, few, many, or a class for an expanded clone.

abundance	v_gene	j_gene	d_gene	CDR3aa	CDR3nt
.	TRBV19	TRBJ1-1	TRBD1	CASTPGGYRGRNTEAFF	TGTGCCAGTACTCCTGGGGGTTACAGGGGTCGAAACACTGAAGCTTTCTTT
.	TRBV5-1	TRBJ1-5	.	CASSLGGRGNQPQHF	TGTGCCAGCAGCTTGGGGGGCAGGGGCAATCAGCCCCAGCATTTT
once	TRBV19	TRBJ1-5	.	CASSTLVGAGSGNQPQHF	TGTGCCAGTAGTACACTAGTGGGTGCAGGTTCGGGCAATCAGCCCCAGCATTTT
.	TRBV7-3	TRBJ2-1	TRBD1	CASSLDRGHEQFF	TGTGCCAGCAGCTTAGACAGGGGGCATGAGCAGTTCTTC
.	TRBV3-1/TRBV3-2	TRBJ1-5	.	CASSPQATHQPQHF	TGTGCCAGCAGCCCCCAGGCAACTCATCAGCCCCAGCATTTT
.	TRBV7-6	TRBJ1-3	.	CASSFGIGSGNTIYF	TGTGCCAGCAGCTTCGGGATCGGGTCCGGAAACACCATATATTTT
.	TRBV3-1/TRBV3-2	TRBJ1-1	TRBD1	CASSSQTGSYTEAFF	TGTGCCAGCAGCTCCCAGACAGGGTCTTACACTGAAGCTTTCTTT
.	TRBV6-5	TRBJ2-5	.	CASSSTRDNKETQYF	TGTGCCAGCAGCTCGACAAGGGACAACAAAGAGACCCAGTACTTC
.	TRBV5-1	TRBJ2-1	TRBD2	CASSIGWTSGGGEQFF	TGTGCCAGCAGCATTGGCTGGACTAGCGGGGGCGGGGAGCAGTTCTTC
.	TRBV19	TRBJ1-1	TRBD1	CASGTGDWGAFF	TGTGCCAGCGGGACAGGGGATTGGGGAGCTTTCTTT
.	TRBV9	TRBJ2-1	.	CASSVGASSYNEQFF	TGTGCCAGCAGCGTAGGCGCGAGCTCCTACAATGAGCAGTTCTTC
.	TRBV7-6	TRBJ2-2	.	CASSTSGELFF	TGTGCCAGCAGCACGAGTGGGGAGCTGTTTTTT
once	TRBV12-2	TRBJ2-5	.	CASRLEWDSAIGLGYKETQYF	TGTGCAAGTCGCTTAGAGTGGGACTCAGCTATCGGTCTCGGGTACAAAGAGACCCAGTACTTC
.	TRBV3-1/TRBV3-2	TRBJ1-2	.	CASSPQRGNGYTF	TGTGCCAGCAGCCCCCAGCGGGGAAATGGCTACACCTTC
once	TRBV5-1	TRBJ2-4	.	CASSPGNLAATKNIQYF	TGCGCCAGCAGCCCGGGGAACCTAGCAGCAACCAAAAACATTCAGTACTTC
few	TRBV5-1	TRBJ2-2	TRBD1	CASSLLGQGAAGELFF	TGCGCCAGCAGCTTGCTGGGACAGGGGGCGGCCGGGGAGCTGTTTTTT
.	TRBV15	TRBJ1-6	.	CATSKRDTFNSPLHF	TGTGCCACCAGCAAGCGGGACACCTTTAATTCACCCCTCCACTTT
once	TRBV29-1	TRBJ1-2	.	CSVGLQQGNYGYTF	TGCAGCGTTGGGTTACAACAGGGTAACTATGGCTACACCTTC
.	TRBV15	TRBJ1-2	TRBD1	CATSRGRDSVYGYTF	TGTGCCACCAGCAGGGGCCGGGACAGTGTCTATGGCTACACCTTC
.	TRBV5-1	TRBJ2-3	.	CASSSEAGKRTQYF	TGTGCCAGCAGCTCCGAGGCGGGGAAGAGAACGCAGTATTTT
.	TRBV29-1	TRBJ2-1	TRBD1	CSVPGQGATEQFF	TGCAGCGTACCGGGACAGGGGGCCACTGAGCAGTTCTTC
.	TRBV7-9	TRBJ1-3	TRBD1	CASSLDGTAGNTIYF	TGTGCCAGCAGCTTGGACGGGACAGCTGGAAACACCATATATTTT
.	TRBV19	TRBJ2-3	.	CASSWRDTQYF	TGTGCCAGTAGTTGGCGGGATACGCAGTATTTT